This is a list of T cell receptor beta chains from one sample in a study of blood T cell repertoires in COVID-19. Method: immunoSEQ multiplex PCR; TCRdb's copy keeps in-frame clones and lacks some. Of hundreds of thousands of clones in the sample, around 80% were seen once. The source material was peripheral blood. All receptors come from a young man with active or convalescent COVID-19. The CDR3 runs from the conserved cysteine through the conserved F or W. Fields, in order: D gene, clone size, J gene, V gene, CDR3 protein, CDR3 DNA. The D gene is left open where the match is weak. Clone size is given for some rows only: seen once, a few or many times, or a class if the clone is expanded.

- | - | TRBJ2-3 | TRBV5-1 | CASRLLSGTGYSGRGDTQYF | TGCGCCAGCAGGCTCCTATCCGGGACAGGGTATAGCGGGAGAGGGGATACGCAGTATTTT
- | - | TRBJ2-1 | TRBV5-1 | CASSLFPGQEQFF | TGCGCCAGCAGCTTGTTTCCAGGACAGGAGCAGTTCTTC
- | - | TRBJ2-2 | TRBV15 | CATRTPAAGSLAGELFF | TGTGCCACCAGGACCCCCGCGGCGGGGTCCCTGGCCGGGGAGCTGTTTTTT
- | few | TRBJ2-3 | TRBV5-1 | CASSLDPIAATQYF | TGCGCCAGCAGCTTGGACCCCATCGCGGCAACGCAGTATTTT
- | - | TRBJ2-1 | TRBV5-8 | CASSRNEQFF | TGTGCCAGCAGCCGCAATGAGCAGTTCTTC
- | - | TRBJ2-3 | TRBV12-5 | CASGAGTYSTDTQYF | TGTGCTAGTGGGGCCGGGACTTATAGCACAGATACGCAGTATTTT
- | - | TRBJ2-1 | TRBV28 | CASSLRGLASFF | TGTGCCAGCAGTTTACGGGGACTCGCATCCTTCTTC
TRBD2 | - | TRBJ2-7 | TRBV4-2 | CASSQGSSGDYEQYF | TGTGCCAGCAGCCAGGGTTCTAGCGGGGACTACGAGCAGTACTTC
- | once | TRBJ2-3 | TRBV6-5 | CASSYPPDTQYF | TGTGCCAGCAGTTACCCTCCTGATACGCAGTATTTT
- | - | TRBJ2-3 | TRBV11-2 | CASSARQIPSTDTQYF | TGTGCCAGCAGCGCGCGACAGATTCCTAGCACAGATACGCAGTATTTT
TRBD2 | - | TRBJ2-1 | TRBV3-1/TRBV3-2 | CASSSFWTSGNNEQFF | TGTGCCAGCAGCTCCTTTTGGACTAGCGGAAACAATGAGCAGTTCTTC
- | - | TRBJ1-1 | TRBV3-1/TRBV3-2 | CASSQEVDGGRGAFF | TGTGCCAGCAGCCAAGAGGTGGATGGGGGCCGTGGGGCTTTCTTT
- | - | TRBJ1-5 | TRBV19 | CASSIRDSNQPQHF | TGTGCCAGTAGTATCAGGGACTCCAATCAGCCCCAGCATTTT
TRBD1 | once | TRBJ1-2 | TRBV7-2 | CASSSTGGGLGYTF | TGTGCCAGCAGCTCAACAGGGGGCGGCCTTGGCTACACCTTC
TRBD2 | - | TRBJ2-1 | TRBV4-3 | CASSRLAGGVNEQFF | TGCGCCAGCAGCCGACTAGCGGGAGGGGTCAATGAGCAGTTCTTC
- | - | TRBJ2-3 | TRBV7-2 | CASSGKELRTQYF | TGTGCCAGCAGCGGCAAGGAGCTGCGCACGCAGTATTTT
- | - | TRBJ1-1 | TRBV7-8 | CASSLVPISRTEAFF | TGTGCCAGCAGCTTAGTCCCTATTTCCCGGACAGAAGCTTTCTTT
TRBD1 | - | TRBJ1-2 | TRBV30 | CAYTPGQNGYTF | TGTGCCTACACCCCGGGACAGAATGGCTACACCTTC
- | - | TRBJ2-5 | TRBV4-2 | CASSQDVGAPETQYF | TGTGCCAGCAGCCAAGATGTAGGGGCCCCAGAGACCCAGTACTTC
TRBD2 | - | TRBJ2-7 | TRBV6-5 | CASSYSTSANYEQYF | TGTGCCAGCAGTTATTCGACTAGCGCGAACTACGAGCAGTACTTC